Detailed here is one T cell receptor (beta chain). The sample comes from a study of blood T cell repertoires in COVID-19. Study in general: Some COVID-19 samples were acute and others convalescent; all came from the United States, Italy and Spain.

This CDR3 contains 14 residues. Per germline, CDR1 SGHRS and CDR2 YFSETQ. Trimming took off 6 bases at V and 0 bases at J, with 13 bases between the two ends. Clones were read by immunoSEQ multiplex PCR, and TCRdb kept only the in-frame ones, dropping some. The table has tens of thousands of clones, roughly 89% seen once. The sample taken for sequencing was peripheral blood. The chain couples TRBV5-1 to TRBJ2-7; D gene uncertain. The source is a woman of 80 years or more with active COVID-19. As DNA, the CDR3 is TGCGCCAGCAACCCGACTTCCACCTCCTACGAGCAGTACTTC. This encodes CASNPTSTSYEQYF.